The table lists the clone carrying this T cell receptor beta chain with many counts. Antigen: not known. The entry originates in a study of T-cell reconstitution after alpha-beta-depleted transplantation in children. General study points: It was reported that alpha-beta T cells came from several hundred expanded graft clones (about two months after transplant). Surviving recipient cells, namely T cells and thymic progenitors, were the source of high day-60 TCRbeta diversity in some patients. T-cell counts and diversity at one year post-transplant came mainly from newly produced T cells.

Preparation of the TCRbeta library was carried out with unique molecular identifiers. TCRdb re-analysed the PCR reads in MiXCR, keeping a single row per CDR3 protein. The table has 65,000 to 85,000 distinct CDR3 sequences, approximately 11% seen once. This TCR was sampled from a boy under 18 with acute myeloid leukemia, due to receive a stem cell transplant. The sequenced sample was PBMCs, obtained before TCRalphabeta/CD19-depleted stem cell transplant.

The CDR3 here is CASSAGGPSGNEQFF. The CDR3 nucleotides read TGTGCCAGCTCAGCGGGAGGGCCTTCGGGCAATGAGCAGTTCTTC. V is TRBV9 and J is TRBJ2-1; 10 bases are a match to TRBD2. Germline V gene data show CDR1 as SGDLS and CDR2 as YYNGEE. The trim removed 7 bases at V and 6 bases at J, leaving 10 bases unmatched. This CDR3 is 15 amino acids long.